Presented here are 12 T cell receptor beta chains from one specimen sequenced in a study of regulatory T cells in long-lasting Graves disease. Documented time point: persistent/refractory GD, antithyroid drugs over 5 years with positive TRAb. From RNA extracted from PBMCs, the TCR library was made. With iRepertoire HTBI primers and Arm-PCR of CDR3 regions, TCR beta libraries were built. TCRdb independently ran MiXCR on the multiplex PCR reads; one entry per CDR3 protein. The profile shows 600,000 to 850,000 distinct CDR3 sequences, approximately 29% of them singletons. Sequenced material: peripheral blood mononuclear cells (PBMCs), taken when the disease was refractory, from a patient treated with antithyroid drugs. The source of these receptors is a female donor with Graves disease.

The V and J genes are TRBV28 and TRBJ2-1; D is possibly TRBD2 (5 bases). This CDR3 spans 15 amino acids. Germline-derived CDR1 and CDR2 are MDHEN and SYDVKM. V was pared by 3 bases and J by 6 bases, with 15 bases between. The CDR3 coding sequence is TGTGCCAGCAGTTTGGGAGCCCCCCGCGGCAATGAGCAGTTCTTC. Amino acids: CASSLGAPRGNEQFF.

The V gene is TRBV13, the J gene TRBJ2-7; 10 bases fit TRBD1. Trimming removed 0 bases from V and 6 bases from J; junction bases left unmatched: 8. The CDR3 is made up of 16 amino acids. Per the germline V gene, CDR1 is PRHDT and CDR2 is FYEKMQ (reference sequence). CDR3 in DNA: TGTGCCAGCAGCTTAGGAGGGGACAGGGGCCCTGGCGAGCAGTACTTC. Encoded protein: CASSLGGDRGPGEQYF.

This chain links TRBV20-1 with TRBJ1-1, with 7 bases lining up with TRBD1. The V gene's germline CDR1 is DFQATT and CDR2 SNEGSKA (reference sequence). With 0 bases clipped from V and 1 base from J, the junction kept 5 bases outside the gene matches. The CDR3 spans 15 residues. The CDR3 loop is CSARDFPGGNTEAFF. The CDR3 DNA sequence: TGCAGTGCTAGAGATTTCCCAGGGGGGAACACTGAAGCTTTCTTT.

The CDR3 sequence: CASSLRQGAVVNTGELFF. CDR3 sequence (DNA): TGTGCCAGCAGTTTAAGGCAGGGGGCGGTGGTGAACACCGGGGAGCTGTTTTTT. This sequence joins TRBV12-3 or TRBV12-4 and TRBJ2-2, with TRBD1 matching over 8 bases. With V trimmed by 2 bases and J by 1 base, 9 bases remained unmatched. CDR3 length: 18 amino acids.

The CDR3: CASSDLGANYGYTF. The DNA for the CDR3 is TGTGCCAGCAGTGACCTAGGGGCTAACTATGGCTACACCTTC. This chain links TRBV25-1 with TRBJ1-2; D possibly corresponds to TRBD1 (5 bases). Germline-derived CDR1 and CDR2 are MGHDK and SYGVNS. The ends were cut back, 3 bases at V and 0 bases at J, with 8 bases in the middle. The CDR3 consists of 14 residues.

This chain connects TRBV20-1 to TRBJ2-7, with D hard to call. V was cut by 6 bases and J by 3 bases, with 9 bases left in between. Germline CDR1 is DFQATT and CDR2 is SNEGSKA (reference sequence). The CDR3 is 11 residues long. The CDR3 loop is CSALGGYEQYF. In DNA form, the CDR3 reads TGCAGTGCCCTCGGTGGCTACGAGCAGTACTTC.

This clonotype was recorded at least ten times. The chain links TRBV28 to TRBJ1-1; TRBD1 might be the D (6 bases). V was shortened by 6 bases and J by 4 bases, with 12 bases between the two germline ends. CDR1 and CDR2 (germline): MDHEN, SYDVKM. The CDR3 contains 13 residues. CDR3 loop: CASRIQGGTEAFF. CDR3 in DNA: TGTGCCAGCAGGATACAGGGTGGCACTGAAGCTTTCTTT.

J is TRBJ1-2 and V is TRBV6-2 or TRBV6-3, with 7 bases that match TRBD1. V lost 9 bases and J lost 4; bases outside the gene matches: 5. Germline CDR1 MNHEY, CDR2 SVGEGT. The CDR3 has 12 residues. The CDR3 here is CARFRQGYGYTF. The CDR3 DNA sequence: TGTGCCAGGTTCCGACAGGGCTATGGCTACACCTTC.

This clonotype was counted only a few times. The chain has TRBV4-2 and TRBJ1-1, with 8 bases aligning to TRBD1. This CDR3 has 15 amino acids. From germline, CDR1 is LGHNA and CDR2 YNFKEQ. The V gene end was trimmed by 3 bases and the J gene end by 4 bases; junction bases not matched to a gene: 7. CDR3 DNA: TGTGCCAGCAGCCAGCAGGGGGCGCGGGGCACTGAAGCTTTCTTT. Translating gives CASSQQGARGTEAFF.

The gene calls are TRBV15 and TRBJ1-2, with 7 bases fitting TRBD1. V dropped 0 bases and J dropped 10; count of bases not matched to a gene: 11. The CDR3 runs to 15 residues. Germline V CDR1 and CDR2: LNHNV, YYDKDF (reference sequence). The CDR3 bases are TGTGCCACCAGCAGAGATTCATCGGCAGGGGGATTCTACACCTTC. The encoded protein is CATSRDSSAGGFYTF.

This chain links TRBV27 with TRBJ2-7; D possibly corresponds to TRBD2 (6 bases). V was trimmed by 2 bases and J by 7 bases, leaving 12 bases between them. The CDR3 is 13 residues long. Germline V gene sequence: CDR1 MNHEY, CDR2 SMNVEV (reference sequence). The CDR3 DNA is TGTGCCAGCAGTTTAGCCGGGAGTAGGGAGCAGTACTTC. This encodes CASSLAGSREQYF.

This clonotype was seen a handful of times. The chain uses TRBV3-1 and TRBJ1-2, with D perhaps matching TRBD1 (5 bases). The length of the CDR3 is 14 residues. V lost 2 bases and J 4 bases, leaving 11 bases between the germline ends. Germline V gene sequence: CDR1 LGHDT, CDR2 YNNKEL (reference sequence). CDR3 protein: CASSQRQQAYGYTF. CDR3 DNA: TGTGCCAGCAGCCAAAGGCAACAGGCCTATGGCTACACCTTC.